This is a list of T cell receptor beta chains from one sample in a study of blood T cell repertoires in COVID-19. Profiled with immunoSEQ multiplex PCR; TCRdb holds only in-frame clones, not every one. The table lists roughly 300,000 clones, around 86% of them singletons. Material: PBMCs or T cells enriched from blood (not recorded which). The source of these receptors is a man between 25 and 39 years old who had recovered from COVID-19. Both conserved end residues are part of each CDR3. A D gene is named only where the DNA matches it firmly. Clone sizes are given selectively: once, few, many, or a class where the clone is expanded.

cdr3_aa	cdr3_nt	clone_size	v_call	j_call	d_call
CASSLFGVGSYNEQFF	TGTGCCAGCAGCTTATTCGGGGTAGGCTCCTACAATGAGCAGTTCTTC	-	TRBV11-3	TRBJ2-1	-
CATPTWGVFGGYTF	TGTGCCACCCCCACCTGGGGGGTATTCGGGGGCTACACCTTC	once	TRBV6-5	TRBJ1-2	-
CASSLQGGPNQPQHF	TGTGCCAGCAGTTTACAGGGTGGTCCCAATCAGCCCCAGCATTTT	-	TRBV27	TRBJ1-5	-
CASSPTTDTEAFF	TGCGCCAGCAGCCCCACGACAGACACTGAAGCTTTCTTT	-	TRBV5-1	TRBJ1-1	-
CASSLDSYGYTF	TGTGCCAGCAGCTTGGATAGCTATGGCTACACCTTC	-	TRBV5-4	TRBJ1-2	-
CASPLQPKFGELFF	TGTGCCAGCCCCCTTCAACCTAAGTTCGGGGAGCTGTTTTTT	-	TRBV21-1	TRBJ2-2	-
CASSLRASGSSYNEQFF	TGTGCCAGCAGCTTACGGGCTAGCGGATCCTCCTACAATGAGCAGTTCTTC	-	TRBV7-2	TRBJ2-1	TRBD2
CASRSTATSYEQYF	TGCGCCAGCAGATCGACAGCCACTTCCTACGAGCAGTACTTC	-	TRBV5-1	TRBJ2-7	-
CASSLRDRGDYSNQPQHF	TGTGCCAGCAGCTTAAGGGACAGGGGGGACTATAGCAATCAGCCCCAGCATTTT	-	TRBV7-2	TRBJ1-5	TRBD1
CASSLDRLYGYTF	TGTGCCAGCAGTTTAGACAGGCTCTATGGCTACACCTTC	-	TRBV27	TRBJ1-2	-
CASSQDGTGIYEQYF	TGCGCCAGCAGCCAAGATGGTACAGGAATTTACGAGCAGTACTTC	once	TRBV4-1	TRBJ2-7	-